This T cell receptor beta chain was identified during a study of blood T cell repertoires in COVID-19. For the study at large: PBMCs, B-cell-depleted T cells, or T cells provided the cDNA or gDNA that made up the material.

Assay: immunoSEQ multiplex PCR; the TCRdb copy retains only in-frame clones and omits some. The sample lists tens of thousands of clones, 75% to 90% seen once, with around 5.2% in the top ten. Germline V gives CDR1 SNHLY, CDR2 FYNNEI. This CDR3 region has 15 residues. The V and J ends lost 6 bases and 4 bases, in that order; junction bases with no gene match: 7. Source material: peripheral blood. This clonotype originated in a man in his 60s with COVID-19, enrolled during active disease. This chain links TRBV2 with TRBJ2-1, with 9 positions matching TRBD2. CDR3 sequence reads: CASRGNSGGYNEQFF. The DNA of the CDR3 is TGTGCCAGCAGGGGGAATAGCGGGGGTTACAATGAGCAGTTCTTC. The variable domain in full, with the rest retrieved from reference TRBV2 and TRBJ2-1, is EPEVTQTPSHQVTQMGQEVILRCVPISNHLYFYWYRQILGQKVEFLVSFYNNEISEKSEIFDDQFSVERPDGSNFTLKIRSTKLEDSAMYFCASRGNSGGYNEQFFGPGTRLTVL.